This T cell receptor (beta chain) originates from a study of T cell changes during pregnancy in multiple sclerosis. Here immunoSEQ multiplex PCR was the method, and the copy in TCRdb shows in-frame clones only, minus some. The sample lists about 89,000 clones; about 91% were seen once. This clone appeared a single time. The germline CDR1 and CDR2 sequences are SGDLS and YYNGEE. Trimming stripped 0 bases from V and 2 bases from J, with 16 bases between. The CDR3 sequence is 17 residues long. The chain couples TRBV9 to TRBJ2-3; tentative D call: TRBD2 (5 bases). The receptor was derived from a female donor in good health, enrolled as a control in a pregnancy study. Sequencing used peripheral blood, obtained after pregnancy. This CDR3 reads CASSVGSSGSFTDTQYF. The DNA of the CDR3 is TGTGCCAGCAGCGTAGGGTCCTCGGGGTCCTTCACAGATACGCAGTATTTT.